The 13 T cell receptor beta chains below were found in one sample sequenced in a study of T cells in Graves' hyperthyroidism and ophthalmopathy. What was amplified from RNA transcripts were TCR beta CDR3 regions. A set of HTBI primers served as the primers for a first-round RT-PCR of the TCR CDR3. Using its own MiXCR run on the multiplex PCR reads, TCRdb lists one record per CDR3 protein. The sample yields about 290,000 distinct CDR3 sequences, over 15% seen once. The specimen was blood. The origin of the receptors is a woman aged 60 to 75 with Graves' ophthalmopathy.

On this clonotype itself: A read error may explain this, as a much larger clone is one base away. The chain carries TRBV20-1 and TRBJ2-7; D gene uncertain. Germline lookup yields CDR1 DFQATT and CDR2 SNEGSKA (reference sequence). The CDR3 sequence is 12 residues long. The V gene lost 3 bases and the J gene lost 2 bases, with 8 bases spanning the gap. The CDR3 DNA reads TGCAGTGCTAGTTCGCAGACCTACGAGCAGTACTTC. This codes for CSASSQTYEQYF.

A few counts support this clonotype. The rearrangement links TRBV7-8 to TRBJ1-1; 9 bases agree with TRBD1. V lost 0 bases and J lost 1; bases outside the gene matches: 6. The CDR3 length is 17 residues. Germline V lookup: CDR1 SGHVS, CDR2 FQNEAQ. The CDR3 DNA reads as TGTGCCAGCAGCTTAGCTCGGGACAGGGCAACGAACACTGAAGCTTTCTTT. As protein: CASSLARDRATNTEAFF. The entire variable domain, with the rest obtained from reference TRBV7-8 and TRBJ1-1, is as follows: GAGVSQSPRYKVAKRGQDVALRCDPISGHVSLFWYQQALGQGPEFLTYFQNEAQLDKSGLPSDRFFAERPEGSVSTLKIQRTQQEDSAVYLCASSLARDRATNTEAFFGQGTRLTVV.

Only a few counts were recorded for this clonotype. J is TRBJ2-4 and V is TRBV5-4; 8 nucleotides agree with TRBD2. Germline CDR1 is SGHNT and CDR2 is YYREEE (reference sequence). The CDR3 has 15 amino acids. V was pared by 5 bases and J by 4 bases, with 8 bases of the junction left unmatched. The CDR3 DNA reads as TGTGCCAGCAGTCACACAGCGGGAGAGAAAAACATTCAGTACTTC. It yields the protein CASSHTAGEKNIQYF.

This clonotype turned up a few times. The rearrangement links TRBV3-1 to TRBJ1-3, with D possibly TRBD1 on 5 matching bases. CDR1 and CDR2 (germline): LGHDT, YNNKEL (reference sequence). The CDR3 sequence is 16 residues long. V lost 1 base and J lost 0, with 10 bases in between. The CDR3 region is CASSQAGPRSGNTIYF. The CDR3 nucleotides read TGTGCCAGCAGCCAAGCGGGACCTCGCTCTGGAAACACCATATATTTT.

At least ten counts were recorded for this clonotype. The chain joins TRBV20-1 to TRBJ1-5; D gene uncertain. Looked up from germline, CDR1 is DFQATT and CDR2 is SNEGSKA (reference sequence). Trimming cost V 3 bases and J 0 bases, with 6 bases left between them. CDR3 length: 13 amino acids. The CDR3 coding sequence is TGCAGTGCTAGGGTTAGTAGCAATCAGCCCCAGCATTTT. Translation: CSARVSSNQPQHF.

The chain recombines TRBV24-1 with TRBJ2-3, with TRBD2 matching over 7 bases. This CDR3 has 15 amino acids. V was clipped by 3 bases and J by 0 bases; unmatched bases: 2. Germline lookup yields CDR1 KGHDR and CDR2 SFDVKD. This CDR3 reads CATSDQRGSTDTQYF. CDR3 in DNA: TGTGCCACCAGTGATCAGCGGGGCAGCACAGATACGCAGTATTTT.

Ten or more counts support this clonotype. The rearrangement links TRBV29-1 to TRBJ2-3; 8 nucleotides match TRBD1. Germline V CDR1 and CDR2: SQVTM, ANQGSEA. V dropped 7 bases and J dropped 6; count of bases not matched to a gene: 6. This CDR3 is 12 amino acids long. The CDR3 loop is CSETGAGDTQYF. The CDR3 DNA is TGCAGCGAGACAGGGGCGGGGGATACGCAGTATTTT.

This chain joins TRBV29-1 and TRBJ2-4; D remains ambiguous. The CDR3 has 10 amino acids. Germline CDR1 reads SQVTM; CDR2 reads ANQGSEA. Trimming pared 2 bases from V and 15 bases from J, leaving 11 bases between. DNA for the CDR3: TGCAGCGTTGAATCGGATGGGTTGTACTTC. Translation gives CSVESDGLYF.

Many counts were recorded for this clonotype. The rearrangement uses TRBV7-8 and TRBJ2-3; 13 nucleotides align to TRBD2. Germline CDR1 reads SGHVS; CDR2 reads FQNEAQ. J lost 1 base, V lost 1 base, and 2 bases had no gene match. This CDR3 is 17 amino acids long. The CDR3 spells CASSLVGLAGRTDTQYF. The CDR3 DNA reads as TGTGCCAGCAGCTTAGTGGGACTAGCGGGGCGCACAGATACGCAGTATTTT.

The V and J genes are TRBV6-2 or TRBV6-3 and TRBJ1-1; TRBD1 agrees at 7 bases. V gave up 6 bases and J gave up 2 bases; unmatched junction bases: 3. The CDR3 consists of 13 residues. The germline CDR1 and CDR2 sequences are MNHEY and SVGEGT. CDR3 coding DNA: TGTGCCAGCAGGGGACAGATTAACACTGAAGCTTTCTTT. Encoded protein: CASRGQINTEAFF.

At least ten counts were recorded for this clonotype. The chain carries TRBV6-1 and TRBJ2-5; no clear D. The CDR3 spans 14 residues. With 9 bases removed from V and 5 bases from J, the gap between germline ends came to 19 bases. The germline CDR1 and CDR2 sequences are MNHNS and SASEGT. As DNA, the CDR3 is TGTGCCAGTAATGCTGGGATAGGGATGGAGACCCAGTACTTC. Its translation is CASNAGIGMETQYF.

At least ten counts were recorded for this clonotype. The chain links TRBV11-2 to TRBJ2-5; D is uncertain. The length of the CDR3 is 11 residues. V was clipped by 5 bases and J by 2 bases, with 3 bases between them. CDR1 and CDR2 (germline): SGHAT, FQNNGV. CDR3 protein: CASSQQETQYF. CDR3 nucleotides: TGTGCCAGCAGCCAACAAGAGACCCAGTACTTC.

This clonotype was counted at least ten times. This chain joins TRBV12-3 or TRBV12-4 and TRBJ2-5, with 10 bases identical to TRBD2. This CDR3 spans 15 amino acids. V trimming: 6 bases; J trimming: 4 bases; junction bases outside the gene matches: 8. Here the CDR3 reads CASRINSGGLETQYF. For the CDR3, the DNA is TGTGCCAGCAGGATAAATAGCGGGGGGCTAGAGACCCAGTACTTC.